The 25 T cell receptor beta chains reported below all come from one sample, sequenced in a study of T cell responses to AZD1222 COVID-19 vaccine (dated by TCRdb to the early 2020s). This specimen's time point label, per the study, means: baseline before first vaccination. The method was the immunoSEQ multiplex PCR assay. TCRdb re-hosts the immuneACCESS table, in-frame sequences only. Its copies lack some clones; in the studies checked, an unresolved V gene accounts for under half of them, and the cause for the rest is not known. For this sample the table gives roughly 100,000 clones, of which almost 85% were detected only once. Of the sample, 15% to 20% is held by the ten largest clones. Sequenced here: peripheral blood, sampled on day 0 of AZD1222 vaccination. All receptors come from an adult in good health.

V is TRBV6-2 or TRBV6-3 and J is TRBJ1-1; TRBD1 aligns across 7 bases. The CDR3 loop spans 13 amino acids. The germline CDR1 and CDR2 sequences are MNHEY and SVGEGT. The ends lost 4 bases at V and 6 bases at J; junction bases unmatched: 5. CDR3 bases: TGTGCCAGCAGTTCTACAGGGGCCGCTGAAGCTTTCTTT. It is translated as CASSSTGAAEAFF.

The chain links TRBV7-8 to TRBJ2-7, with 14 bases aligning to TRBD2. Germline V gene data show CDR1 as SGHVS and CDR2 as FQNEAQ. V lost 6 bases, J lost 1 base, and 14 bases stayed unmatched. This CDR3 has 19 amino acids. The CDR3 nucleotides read TGTGCCAGCAGTCTGCACCTAGGGACTAGCGGGAGAGAGTCCTACGAGCAGTACTTC. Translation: CASSLHLGTSGRESYEQYF.

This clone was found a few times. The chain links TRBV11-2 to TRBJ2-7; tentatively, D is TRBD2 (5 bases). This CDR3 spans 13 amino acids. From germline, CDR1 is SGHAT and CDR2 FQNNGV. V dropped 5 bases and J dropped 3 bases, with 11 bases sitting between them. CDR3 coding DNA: TGTGCCAGCAGCGCCAACCGGGACTACGAGCAGTACGTC. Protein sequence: CASSANRDYEQYV.

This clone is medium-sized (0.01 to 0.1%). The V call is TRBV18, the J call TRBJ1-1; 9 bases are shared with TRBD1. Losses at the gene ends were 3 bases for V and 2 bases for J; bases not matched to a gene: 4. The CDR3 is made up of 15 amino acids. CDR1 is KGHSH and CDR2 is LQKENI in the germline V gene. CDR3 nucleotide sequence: TGTGCCAGCTCACCGCGACAGGGGGAAAACACTGAAGCTTTCTTT. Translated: CASSPRQGENTEAFF.

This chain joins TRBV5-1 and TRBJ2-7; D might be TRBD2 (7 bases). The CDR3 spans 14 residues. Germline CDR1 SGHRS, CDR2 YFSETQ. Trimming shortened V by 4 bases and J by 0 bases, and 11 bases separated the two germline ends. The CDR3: CASSLAGASYEQYF. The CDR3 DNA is TGCGCCAGCAGCCTTGCGGGGGCCTCCTACGAGCAGTACTTC.

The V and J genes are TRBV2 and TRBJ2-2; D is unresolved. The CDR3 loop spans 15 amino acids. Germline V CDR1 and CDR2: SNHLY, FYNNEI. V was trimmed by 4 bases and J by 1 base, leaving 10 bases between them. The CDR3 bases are TGTGCCAGCAGTGGGGTGAGACTGAACACCGGGGAGCTGTTTTTT. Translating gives CASSGVRLNTGELFF.

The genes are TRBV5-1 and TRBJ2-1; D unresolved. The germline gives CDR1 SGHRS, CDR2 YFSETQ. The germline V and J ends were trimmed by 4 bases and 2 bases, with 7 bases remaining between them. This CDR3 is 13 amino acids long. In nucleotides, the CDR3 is TGCGCCAGCAGCCGGACCACCTACAATGAGCAGTTCTTC. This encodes CASSRTTYNEQFF. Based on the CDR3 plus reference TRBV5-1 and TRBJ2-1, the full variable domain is KAGVTQTPRYLIKTRGQQVTLSCSPISGHRSVSWYQQTPGQGLQFLFEYFSETQRNKGNFPGRFSGRQFSNSRSEMNVSTLELGDSALYLCASSRTTYNEQFFGPGTRLTVL.

The CDR3 reads CASSTGWTTEAFF. The CDR3 DNA reads TGTGCCAGCAGTACAGGGTGGACCACTGAAGCTTTCTTT. The chain carries TRBV12-3 or TRBV12-4 and TRBJ1-1, with a possible D match to TRBD1 (6 bases). Trimming left V 5 bases short and J 4 bases short, with 11 bases between. The CDR3 totals 13 residues.

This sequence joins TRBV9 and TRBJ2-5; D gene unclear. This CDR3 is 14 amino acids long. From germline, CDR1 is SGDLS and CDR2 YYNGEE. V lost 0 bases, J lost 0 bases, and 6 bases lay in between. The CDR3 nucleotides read TGTGCCAGCAGCGTAGGAGGCCACCAAGAGACCCAGTACTTC. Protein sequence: CASSVGGHQETQYF.

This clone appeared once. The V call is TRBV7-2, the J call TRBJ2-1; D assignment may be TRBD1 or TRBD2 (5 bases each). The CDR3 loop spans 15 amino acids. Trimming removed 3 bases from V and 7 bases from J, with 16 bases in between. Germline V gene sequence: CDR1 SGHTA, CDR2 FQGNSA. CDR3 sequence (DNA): TGTGCCAGCAGCTTTGGGGGAGTCAGGAGGAATGAGCAGTTCTTC. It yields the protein CASSFGGVRRNEQFF.

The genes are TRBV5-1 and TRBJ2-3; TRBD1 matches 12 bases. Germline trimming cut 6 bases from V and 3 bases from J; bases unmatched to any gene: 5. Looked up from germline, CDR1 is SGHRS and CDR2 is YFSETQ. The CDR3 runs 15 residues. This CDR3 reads CASTGTGGVTDTQYF. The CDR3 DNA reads TGCGCCAGCACCGGGACAGGGGGCGTTACAGATACGCAGTATTTT.

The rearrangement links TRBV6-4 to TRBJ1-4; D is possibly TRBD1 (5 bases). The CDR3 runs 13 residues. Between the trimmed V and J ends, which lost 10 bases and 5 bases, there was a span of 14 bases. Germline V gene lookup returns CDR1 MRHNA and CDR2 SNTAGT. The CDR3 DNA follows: TGTGCCATCACCCCGGGGCTAAATGAAAAACTGTTTTTT. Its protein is CAITPGLNEKLFF.

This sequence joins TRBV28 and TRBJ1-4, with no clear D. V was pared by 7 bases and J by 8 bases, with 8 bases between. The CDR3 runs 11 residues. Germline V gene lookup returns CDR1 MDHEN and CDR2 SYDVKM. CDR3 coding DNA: TGTGCCAGCATAGGAGTAGAAAAACTGTTTTTT. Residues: CASIGVEKLFF.

The DNA of the CDR3 is TGTGCCAGCAGTTACCCTGGGATGGAGGTGAAGGGAGAGACCCAGTACTTC. Encoded protein: CASSYPGMEVKGETQYF. The V and J genes are TRBV6-2 or TRBV6-3 and TRBJ2-5; D might be TRBD2 (5 bases). Germline V gene lookup returns CDR1 MNHEY and CDR2 SVGEGT. The V and J ends lost 2 bases and 4 bases respectively, with 20 bases between them. The length of the CDR3 is 17 residues.

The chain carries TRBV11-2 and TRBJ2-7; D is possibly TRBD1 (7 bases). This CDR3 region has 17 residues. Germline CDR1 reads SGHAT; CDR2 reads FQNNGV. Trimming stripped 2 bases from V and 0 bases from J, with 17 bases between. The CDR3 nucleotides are TGTGCCAGCAGCTTACTTCGAGGCGGGGACAGCTCCTACGAGCAGTACTTC. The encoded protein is CASSLLRGGDSSYEQYF.

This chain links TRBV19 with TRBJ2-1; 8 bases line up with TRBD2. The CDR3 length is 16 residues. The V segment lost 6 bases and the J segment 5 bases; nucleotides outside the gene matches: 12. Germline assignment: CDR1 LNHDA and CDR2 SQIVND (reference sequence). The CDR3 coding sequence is TGTGCCAGTAGCCGCGGGGGGCCACCGCTTAACAATGAGCAGTTCTTC. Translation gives CASSRGGPPLNNEQFF. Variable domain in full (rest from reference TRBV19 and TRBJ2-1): DGGITQSPKYLFRKEGQNVTLSCEQNLNHDAMYWYRQDPGQGLRLIYYSQIVNDFQKGDIAEGYSVSREKKESFPLTVTSAQKNPTAFYLCASSRGGPPLNNEQFFGPGTRLTVL.

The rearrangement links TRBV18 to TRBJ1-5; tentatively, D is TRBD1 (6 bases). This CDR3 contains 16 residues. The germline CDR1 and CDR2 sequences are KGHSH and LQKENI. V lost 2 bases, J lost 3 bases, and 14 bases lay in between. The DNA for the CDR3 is TGTGCCAGCTCACCAGCGGGACAACCAACCAATCAGCCCCAGCATTTT. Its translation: CASSPAGQPTNQPQHF.

The CDR3 here is CASSFDSNEQFF. As DNA, the CDR3 is TGTGCCAGCAGTTTCGACAGCAATGAGCAGTTCTTC. The chain carries TRBV27 and TRBJ2-1; a possible D gene is TRBD1 (5 bases). The germline V gene encodes CDR1 MNHEY and CDR2 SMNVEV (reference sequence). Trimming shortened V by 3 bases and J by 6 bases, and 6 bases separated the two germline ends. The CDR3 loop spans 12 amino acids.

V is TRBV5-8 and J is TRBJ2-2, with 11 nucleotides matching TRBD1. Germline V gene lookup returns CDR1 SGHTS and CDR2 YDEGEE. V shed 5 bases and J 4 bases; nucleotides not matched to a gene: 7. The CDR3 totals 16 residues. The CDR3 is CASRPRDRGFTGELFF. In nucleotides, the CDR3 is TGTGCCAGCAGGCCCCGGGACAGGGGGTTCACCGGGGAGCTGTTTTTT.

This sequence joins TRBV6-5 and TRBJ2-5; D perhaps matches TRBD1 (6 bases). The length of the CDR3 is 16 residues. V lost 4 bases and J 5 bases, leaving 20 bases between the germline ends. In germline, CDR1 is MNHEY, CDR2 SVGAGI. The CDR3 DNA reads TGTGCCAGCAGTTCCGGGACACCCACCATTGGGGAGACCCAGTACTTC. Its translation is CASSSGTPTIGETQYF.

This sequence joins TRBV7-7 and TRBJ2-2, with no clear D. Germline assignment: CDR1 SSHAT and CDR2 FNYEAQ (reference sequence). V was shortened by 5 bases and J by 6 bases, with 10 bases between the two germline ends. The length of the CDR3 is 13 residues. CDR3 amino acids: CASSQAGPGELFF. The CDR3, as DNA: TGTGCCAGCAGCCAGGCCGGTCCCGGGGAGCTGTTTTTT.

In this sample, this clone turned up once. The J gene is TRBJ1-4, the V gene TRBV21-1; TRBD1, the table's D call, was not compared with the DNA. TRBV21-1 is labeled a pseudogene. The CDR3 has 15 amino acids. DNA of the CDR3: TGTGCCAGCAGCAAATGGGACAGGGTAAGCGAAAAACTGTTTTTT. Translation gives CASSKWDRVSEKLFF.

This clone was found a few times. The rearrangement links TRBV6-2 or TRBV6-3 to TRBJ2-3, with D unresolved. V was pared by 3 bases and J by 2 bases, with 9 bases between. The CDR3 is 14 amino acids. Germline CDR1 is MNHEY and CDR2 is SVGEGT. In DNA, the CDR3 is TGTGCCAGCAGTTATTTGGCGCTCACAGATACGCAGTATTTT. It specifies CASSYLALTDTQYF.

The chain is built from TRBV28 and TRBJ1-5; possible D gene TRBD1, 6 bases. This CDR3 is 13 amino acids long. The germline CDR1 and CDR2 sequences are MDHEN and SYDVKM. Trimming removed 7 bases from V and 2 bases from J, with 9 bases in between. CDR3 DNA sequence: TGTGCCAGCACAGGGGCAGGCAATCAGCCCCAGCATTTT. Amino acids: CASTGAGNQPQHF.

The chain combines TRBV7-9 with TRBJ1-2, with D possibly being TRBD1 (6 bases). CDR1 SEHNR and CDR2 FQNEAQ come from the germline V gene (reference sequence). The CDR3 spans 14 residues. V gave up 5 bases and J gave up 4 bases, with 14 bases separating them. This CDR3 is CASSPNNRVYGYTF. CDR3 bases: TGTGCCAGCAGCCCCAATAACAGGGTCTATGGCTACACCTTC.